Detailed here is one T cell receptor beta chain. The antigen is not known. The CDR3 is 15 amino acids. Germline loops: CDR1 SGHVS, CDR2 FQNEAQ. V gave up 1 base and J gave up 0 bases, with 9 bases separating them. The source of the sample is a study of beta chain features in type 1 diabetes. The authors reverse transcribed all of the isolated RNA, so sequencing captured expressed TCRB transcripts. Sequenced by immunoSEQ multiplex PCR; TCRdb stores in-frame clones only, minus some. Here the sample spans around 250,000 clones, approximately 15% being singletons. Via the markers CD45RO/CCR7/CD25/CD127/CD95/CD27, stem cell-like memory, regulatory, central memory and naive CD4+ cells were sorted. Study-level points and caveats: A pattern of fewer insertions and more deletions at VDJ junctions was seen in type 1 diabetes patients. Moderate but significant shortening of TCRB CDR3s was recorded in all four CD4+ subsets from Type 1 diabetes patients. Short templates might get an advantage during PCR, and this would be equal in patients and controls. Patients' naive, central memory and Treg TCRB repertoires seemed closer to one another than those of healthy donors.

The sequenced sample consisted of naive CD4+ T cells from blood. The chain couples TRBV7-8 to TRBJ1-1; D unclear. This TCR came from a man between 25 and 39 years old with type 1 diabetes. CDR3 protein: CASSLVPGMNTEAFF. In DNA form, the CDR3 reads TGTGCCAGCAGCTTAGTTCCGGGGATGAACACTGAAGCTTTCTTT.